One sample yielded the 6 T cell receptor beta chains listed below, sequenced in a study of regulatory T cells in long-lasting Graves disease. The time point denotes: newly diagnosed GD, antithyroid drugs for less than 3 months. PBMCs were the source of the RNA used for TCR sequencing. Assembly of TCR beta libraries relied on iRepertoire HTBI primers together with Arm-PCR of CDR3 regions. TCRdb processed the multiplex PCR reads anew with MiXCR; each CDR3 protein has one entry. The sample lists roughly 500,000 distinct CDR3 sequences; roughly 13% were seen once. This same sample was also taken into another study, of T cells in Graves' hyperthyroidism and ophthalmopathy.

The input for sequencing was peripheral blood mononuclear cells (PBMCs), taken at new diagnosis, from a patient treated with antithyroid drugs. The receptors come from a man between 25 and 39 years old with Graves disease.

Comment on this clonotype: The junction does not match germline at one end; this may be a read error. The rearrangement joins TRBV5-1 to TRBJ1-5; a weak D match, TRBD1 (6 bases). The germline CDR1 and CDR2 sequences are SGHRS and YFSETQ. There are 14 residues in the CDR3. The CDR3 region is CASSPGGGGQPPHF. The CDR3 nucleotides read TGCGCCAGCAGCCCCGGCGGGGGCGGACAGCCCCCGCATTTT.

The chain couples TRBV12-3 or TRBV12-4 to TRBJ2-4; 9 bases are shared with TRBD1. The CDR3 is 13 amino acids. Trimming removed 6 bases from V and 9 bases from J; junction bases left unmatched: 6. CDR3 sequence (DNA): TGTGCCAGCAGGACGACAGGGGGGGGCATTCAGTACTTC. Residues: CASRTTGGGIQYF.

The V and J genes are TRBV30 and TRBJ2-7; D remains unclear. CDR3 length: 12 residues. Trimming stripped 7 bases from V and 3 bases from J, with 13 bases between. The germline gives CDR1 GTSNPN, CDR2 SVGIG (reference sequence). The CDR3 here is CAFQPPGYEQYF. The CDR3 coding sequence is TGTGCCTTTCAACCCCCGGGCTACGAGCAGTACTTC.

This clonotype was found many times. This CDR3 is CASSINSQNTEAFF. The CDR3 bases are TGTGCCAGTAGTATAAACAGCCAGAACACTGAAGCTTTCTTT. V gene TRBV19 combines with J gene TRBJ1-1; D is unclear. Trimming pared 2 bases from V and 1 base from J, leaving 8 bases between. CDR1 and CDR2 from the germline V gene are LNHDA and SQIVND (reference sequence). The CDR3 runs 14 residues. The variable domain in full, completed from reference TRBV19 and TRBJ1-1, reads DGGITQSPKYLFRKEGQNVTLSCEQNLNHDAMYWYRQDPGQGLRLIYYSQIVNDFQKGDIAEGYSVSREKKESFPLTVTSAQKNPTAFYLCASSINSQNTEAFFGQGTRLTVV.

This clonotype was seen at least ten times. The CDR3 reads CASSAETSGGETQYF. The DNA for the CDR3 is TGTGCCAGCAGTGCGGAGACTAGCGGGGGAGAGACCCAGTACTTC. The genes are TRBV12-3 or TRBV12-4 and TRBJ2-5, with TRBD2 matching over 12 bases. The CDR3 consists of 15 residues. With 5 bases clipped from V and 4 bases from J, the junction kept 5 bases outside the gene matches.

This clonotype was observed a single time. The chain links TRBV30 to TRBJ2-3; D is unresolved. Per germline, CDR1 GTSNPN and CDR2 SVGIG (reference sequence). This CDR3 spans 11 amino acids. V gave up 5 bases and J gave up 4 bases, with 7 bases separating them. This CDR3 is CAWGLADTQYF. The CDR3 DNA reads TGTGCCTGGGGCTTGGCAGATACGCAGTATTTT. The full variable domain, completed using reference TRBV30 and TRBJ2-3, is SQTIHQWPATLVQPVGSPLSLECTVEGTSNPNLYWYRQAAGRGLQLLFYSVGIGQISSEVPQNLSASRPQDRQFILSSKKLLLSDSGFYLCAWGLADTQYFGPGTRLTVL.